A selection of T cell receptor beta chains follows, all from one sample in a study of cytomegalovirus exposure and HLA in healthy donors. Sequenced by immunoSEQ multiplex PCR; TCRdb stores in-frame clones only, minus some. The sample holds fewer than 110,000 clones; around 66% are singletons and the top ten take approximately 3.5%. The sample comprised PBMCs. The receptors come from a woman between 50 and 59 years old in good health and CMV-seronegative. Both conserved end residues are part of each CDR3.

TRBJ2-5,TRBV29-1,CSVRPRQGVDWNQETQYF
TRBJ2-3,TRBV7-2,CASSGYSPDTQYF
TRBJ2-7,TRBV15,CATKLYEQYF
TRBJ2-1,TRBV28,CASSFLAGWFF
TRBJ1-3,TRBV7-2,CASSLSGNTIYF
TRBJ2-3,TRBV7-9,CASSPGGQHTDTQYF
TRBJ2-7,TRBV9,CASSKGGGSSYEQYF
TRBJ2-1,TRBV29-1,CSVVSPMSGGGYSEQFF
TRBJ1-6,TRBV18,CASSRTGMDSPLHF
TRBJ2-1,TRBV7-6,CASSLTQGLAGGFYNEQFF
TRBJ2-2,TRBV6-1,CASLGRRIGELFF
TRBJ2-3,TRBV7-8,CASSPRRTSGRTDTQYF
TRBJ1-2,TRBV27,CASSLNSGGSEPYGYTF
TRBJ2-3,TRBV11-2,CASSLYGGNTDTQYF
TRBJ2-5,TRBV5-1,CASSLGWAEETQYF
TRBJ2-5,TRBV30,CAWSVNGTNPGTSGRGVQETQYF
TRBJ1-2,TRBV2,CARGQGSISGYTF
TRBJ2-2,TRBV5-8,CASSSGDYLNTGELFF
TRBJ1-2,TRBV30,CAWSPGTAYGYTF
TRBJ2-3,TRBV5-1,CASSLIEQRTDTQYF
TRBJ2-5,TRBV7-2,CASSSSGGYQETQYF
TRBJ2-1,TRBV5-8,CASSILGRTGANEQFF
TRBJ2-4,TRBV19,CASSETGGGNIQYF
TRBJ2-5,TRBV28,CASISGGRVETQYF
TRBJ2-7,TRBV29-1,CSVEEQGNYEQYF
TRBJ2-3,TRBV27,CASRWTPTSTDTQYF
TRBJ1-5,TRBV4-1,CASSQQGRGGNQPQHF
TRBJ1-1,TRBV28,CASSFGITEAFF
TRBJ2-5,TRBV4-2,CASSPVGGRETQYF
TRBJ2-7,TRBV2,CASSEVGHRLAGEGEQYF
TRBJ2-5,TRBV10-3,CAISGQGETQYF
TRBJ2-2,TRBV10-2,CASTQGVSGELFF
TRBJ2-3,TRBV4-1,CASTDRYRDNTDTQYF
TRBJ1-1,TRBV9,CASTKLGAIMNTEAFF
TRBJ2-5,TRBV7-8,CASSKDRVETQYF
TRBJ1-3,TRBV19,CASSIEFGVVGNTIYF
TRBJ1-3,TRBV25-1,CASSKTGMWNTIYF
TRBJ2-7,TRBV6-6,CASSPPGTSTYEQYF
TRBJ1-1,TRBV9,CASSTGNTEAFF
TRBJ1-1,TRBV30,CAWKDSQNTEAFF
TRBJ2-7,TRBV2,CASSPDFDRHYEQYF
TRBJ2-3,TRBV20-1,CSAMRRDTQYF